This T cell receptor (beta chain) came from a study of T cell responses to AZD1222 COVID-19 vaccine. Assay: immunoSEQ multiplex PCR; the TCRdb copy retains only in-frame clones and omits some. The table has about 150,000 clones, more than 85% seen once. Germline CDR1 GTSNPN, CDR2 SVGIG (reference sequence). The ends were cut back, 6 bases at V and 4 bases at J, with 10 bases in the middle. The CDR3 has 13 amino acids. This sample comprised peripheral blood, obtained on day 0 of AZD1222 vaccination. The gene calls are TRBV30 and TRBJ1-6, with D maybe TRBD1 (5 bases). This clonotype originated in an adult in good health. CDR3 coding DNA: TGTGCCTGTGACAGTGATTATAATTCACCCCTCCACTTT. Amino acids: CACDSDYNSPLHF. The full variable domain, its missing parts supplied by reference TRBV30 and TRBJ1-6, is SQTIHQWPATLVQPVGSPLSLECTVEGTSNPNLYWYRQAAGRGLQLLFYSVGIGQISSEVPQNLSASRPQDRQFILSSKKLLLSDSGFYLCACDSDYNSPLHFGNGTRLTVT.